This record concerns one T cell receptor beta chain sequence. Its target is not known. These data are taken from a study of T cell responses to AZD1222 COVID-19 vaccine. Study observations and caveats: A mostly white British donor set with more females was recruited, and clonal diversity was possibly underestimated. Sampling that yielded the repertoires occurred only after the peak T cell response.

Measured with immunoSEQ multiplex PCR; TCRdb has only the in-frame clones, and not every one. The table shows under 150,000 clones, with about 91% occurring only once. Germline CDR1 and CDR2: SGHTA and FQGTGA. Germline trimming cut 1 base from V and 14 bases from J; bases unmatched to any gene: 9. The CDR3 extends over 14 amino acids. The chain links TRBV7-3 to TRBJ2-1, with 9 positions matching TRBD1. This specimen consisted of peripheral blood, obtained on day 0 of AZD1222 vaccination. This TCR derives from an adult in good health. CDR3 loop: CASSLIAGQGWKFF. The CDR3 DNA follows: TGTGCCAGCAGCTTAATAGCCGGACAGGGGTGGAAGTTCTTC.